The TCR beta chain described here comes from a study of T cells in Graves' hyperthyroidism and ophthalmopathy. General study points: Ophthalmopathy was model-predicted a median about 6.9 months pre-onset. Blood also contained most expanded thyroid clonotypes above 0.001.

Amplification of TCR beta CDR3 regions was performed using RNA transcripts as template. TCR CDR3 regions were first amplified by RT-PCR with HTBI primers. MiXCR, run by TCRdb on the multiplex PCR reads, gives a single entry per CDR3 protein. The sample carries roughly 300,000 distinct CDR3 sequences, 25% recorded once. This clonotype has a count of ten or more. What it binds is not known. The germline CDR1 and CDR2 sequences are MGHDK and SYGVNS. This CDR3 spans 16 amino acids. The V segment lost 5 bases and the J segment 3 bases; nucleotides outside the gene matches: 10. Exclusion of patients followed from uncontrolled infection, other autoimmune disease, pregnancy or lactation.

V and J are TRBV25-1 and TRBJ1-1; TRBD1 agrees at 9 bases. Input material: blood. The clonotype comes from a man between 40 and 49 years old with Graves' hyperthyroidism that later progressed to Graves' ophthalmopathy. In nucleotides, the CDR3 is TGTGCCAGCAGTCAATCGGGACAGGGATGGGACACTGAAGCTTTCTTT. The encoded protein is CASSQSGQGWDTEAFF. Based on the CDR3 plus reference TRBV25-1 and TRBJ1-1, the full variable domain is EADIYQTPRYLVIGTGKKITLECSQTMGHDKMYWYQQDPGMELHLIHYSYGVNSTEKGDLSSESTVSRIRTEHFPLTLESARPSHTSQYLCASSQSGQGWDTEAFFGQGTRLTVV.